These 13 T cell receptor beta chains came from one sample sequenced in a study of CD8+ T cells in alopecia areata. Treatment meaning: oral pan-JAK inhibitor, 5-10 mg twice daily. RNA was isolated and reverse transcribed to cDNA, the sequencing template. Generated by immunoSEQ multiplex PCR, the TCRdb table keeps only in-frame clones and is missing some. The table shows about 120,000 clones, with 58% occurring only once. Sequencing used CD8+ T cells sorted from blood, obtained at week 4, from a patient treated with tofacitinib. Receptor source: a human donor with alopecia areata.

DNA of the CDR3: TGTGCCAGCAGCTATGAGACAACAACTAATGAAAAACTGTTTTTT. It encodes CASSYETTTNEKLFF. This chain uses TRBV7-9 with TRBJ1-4; no reliable D call. V was shortened by 4 bases and J by 0 bases, with 9 bases between the two germline ends. This CDR3 has 15 amino acids. Germline V lookup: CDR1 SEHNR, CDR2 FQNEAQ (reference sequence).

This chain joins TRBV29-1 and TRBJ2-5; the D is unclear. V lost 8 bases and J lost 5, with 6 bases in between. CDR3 length: 9 residues. The V gene's germline CDR1 is SQVTM and CDR2 ANQGSEA. CDR3 bases: TGCAGCCCTCCTGAGACCCAGTACTTC. Its translation: CSPPETQYF.

V and J are TRBV15 and TRBJ1-1; TRBD1 matches at 7 bases. Unmatched junction bases numbered 9, after V lost 5 bases and J lost 6 bases. CDR3 length: 14 amino acids. Germline V gene data show CDR1 as LNHNV and CDR2 as YYDKDF (reference sequence). CDR3 sequence: CATSARQGLSEAFF. CDR3 bases: TGTGCCACCAGCGCTAGACAGGGCCTCTCTGAAGCTTTCTTT.

The chain links TRBV29-1 to TRBJ1-1, with D unclear. Germline CDR1 and CDR2: SQVTM and ANQGSEA. The CDR3 covers 11 residues. V lost 8 bases to trimming and J lost 7 bases, with 14 bases between them. The CDR3 DNA is TGCAGCCACGTTGGGCCCCTTGAAGCTTTCTTT. Amino acid sequence: CSHVGPLEAFF.

The V gene is TRBV6-5, the J gene TRBJ1-2; no reliable D call. The germline V gene encodes CDR1 MNHEY and CDR2 SVGAGI. The germline V and J ends were trimmed by 7 bases and 3 bases, with 12 bases remaining between them. The CDR3 has 13 amino acids. In nucleotides, the CDR3 is TGTGCCAGCACAGGAAGTGGTGACTATGGCTACACCTTC. This encodes CASTGSGDYGYTF.

Here the CDR3 DNA reads TGCGCCAGCAGCCAAGGTTTACAGGGGTCGTGGGAGACCCAGTACTTC. It codes for CASSQGLQGSWETQYF. The V gene is TRBV5-1, the J gene TRBJ2-5, with 7 bases identical to TRBD1. V was pared by 4 bases and J by 5 bases, with 14 bases of the junction left unmatched. CDR1 SGHRS and CDR2 YFSETQ come from the germline V gene. The CDR3 is 16 amino acids.

This clone was detected only a few times. The chain employs TRBV29-1 and TRBJ2-7; D is possibly TRBD2 (6 bases). The V gene lost 4 bases and the J gene lost 2 bases, with 15 bases spanning the gap. The CDR3 totals 14 residues. Germline loops: CDR1 SQVTM, CDR2 ANQGSEA. Written as DNA, the CDR3 is TGCAGCGTTGGGGGTAGCGGAGCAACCTACGAGCAGTACTTC. It is translated as CSVGGSGATYEQYF.

This chain links TRBV27 with TRBJ1-2; D is uncertain. V lost 5 bases and J 8 bases, leaving 15 bases between the germline ends. The CDR3 is made up of 13 amino acids. Germline V gene data show CDR1 as MNHEY and CDR2 as SMNVEV (reference sequence). CDR3 DNA sequence: TGTGCCAGCAGTCTCCTTACGGGGAACGGCTACACCTTC. This gives the protein CASSLLTGNGYTF.

The chain recombines TRBV30 with TRBJ1-2; D gene uncertain. V lost 0 bases, J lost 6 bases, and 11 bases lay in between. This CDR3 is 13 amino acids long. Germline assignment: CDR1 GTSNPN and CDR2 SVGIG (reference sequence). CDR3 nucleotide sequence: TGTGCCTGGAGTGTCGGGTCGGGAGATGGCTACACCTTC. Its protein is CAWSVGSGDGYTF.

This clone was seen more than once but under ten times. The chain has TRBV4-1 and TRBJ2-7; D may be TRBD2 (6 bases). Trimming shortened V by 1 base and J by 4 bases, and 8 bases separated the two germline ends. The germline CDR1 and CDR2 sequences are MGHRA and YSYEKL. The length of the CDR3 is 13 residues. The CDR3 reads CASSQVRGYEQYF. DNA for the CDR3: TGCGCCAGCAGCCAAGTGCGGGGTTACGAGCAGTACTTC.

V and J are TRBV11-2 and TRBJ2-7; 7 positions match TRBD1. The germline CDR1 and CDR2 sequences are SGHAT and FQNNGV. J was trimmed by 6 bases and V by 8 bases; bases with no gene match: 4. The CDR3 runs 11 residues. The CDR3 here is CASGQGVEQYF. CDR3 bases: TGTGCCAGCGGCCAGGGGGTCGAGCAGTACTTC. Combining the CDR3 with reference TRBV11-2 and TRBJ2-7 gives the whole variable domain EAGVAQSPRYKIIEKRQSVAFWCNPISGHATLYWYQQILGQGPKLLIQFQNNGVVDDSQLPKDRFSAERLKGVDSTLKIQPAKLEDSAVYLCASGQGVEQYFGPGTRLTVT.

The chain joins TRBV30 to TRBJ2-7, with D hard to call. This CDR3 is built from 13 residues. The germline CDR1 and CDR2 sequences are GTSNPN and SVGIG (reference sequence). V lost 2 bases, J lost 2 bases, and 10 bases lay in between. CDR3: CAWSPGDTYEQYF. CDR3 nucleotides: TGTGCCTGGAGTCCCGGTGATACCTACGAGCAGTACTTC. The complete variable domain, with remaining parts taken from reference TRBV30 and TRBJ2-7, reads SQTIHQWPATLVQPVGSPLSLECTVEGTSNPNLYWYRQAAGRGLQLLFYSVGIGQISSEVPQNLSASRPQDRQFILSSKKLLLSDSGFYLCAWSPGDTYEQYFGPGTRLTVT.

The chain uses TRBV13 and TRBJ2-3; TRBD2 is a possible D gene (5 bases). V lost 5 bases, J lost 0 bases, and 12 bases lay in between. This CDR3 has 15 amino acids. Germline V gene sequence: CDR1 PRHDT, CDR2 FYEKMQ (reference sequence). The CDR3 loop reads CASSSTGSSTDTQYF. CDR3 bases: TGTGCCAGCAGCAGTACGGGGTCTAGCACAGATACGCAGTATTTT.